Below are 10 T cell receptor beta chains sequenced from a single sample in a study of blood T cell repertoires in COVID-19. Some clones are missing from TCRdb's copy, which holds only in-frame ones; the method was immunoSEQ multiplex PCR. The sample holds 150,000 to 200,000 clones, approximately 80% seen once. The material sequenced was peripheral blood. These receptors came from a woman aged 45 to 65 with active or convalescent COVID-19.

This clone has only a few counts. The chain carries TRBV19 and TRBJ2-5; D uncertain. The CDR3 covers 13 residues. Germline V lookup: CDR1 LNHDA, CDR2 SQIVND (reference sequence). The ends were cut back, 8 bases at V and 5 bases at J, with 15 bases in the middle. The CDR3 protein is CASYPNEVETQYF. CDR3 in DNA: TGTGCCAGTTACCCAAACGAGGTGGAGACCCAGTACTTC.

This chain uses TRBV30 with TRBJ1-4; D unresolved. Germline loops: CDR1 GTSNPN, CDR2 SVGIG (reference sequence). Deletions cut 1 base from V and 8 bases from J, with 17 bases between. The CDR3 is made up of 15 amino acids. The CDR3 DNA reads TGTGCCTGGAGTGGGCGGGGTCTCGGAGCGGAAAAACTGTTTTTT. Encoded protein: CAWSGRGLGAEKLFF.

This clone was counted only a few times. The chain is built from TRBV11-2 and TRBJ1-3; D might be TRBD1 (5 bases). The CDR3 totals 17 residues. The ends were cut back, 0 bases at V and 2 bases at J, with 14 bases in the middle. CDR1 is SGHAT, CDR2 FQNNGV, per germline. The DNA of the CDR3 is TGTGCCAGCAGCTTAGATGCGGGACGGGCTACTGGAAACACCATATATTTT. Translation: CASSLDAGRATGNTIYF.

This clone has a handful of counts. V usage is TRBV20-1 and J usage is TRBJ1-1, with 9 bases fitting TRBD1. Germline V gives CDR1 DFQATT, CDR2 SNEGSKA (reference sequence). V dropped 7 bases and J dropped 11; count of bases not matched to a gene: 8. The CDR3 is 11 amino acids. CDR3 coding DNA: TGCAGTGGGGGACAGGGAGGAAGGGCTTTCTTT. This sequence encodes CSGGQGGRAFF.

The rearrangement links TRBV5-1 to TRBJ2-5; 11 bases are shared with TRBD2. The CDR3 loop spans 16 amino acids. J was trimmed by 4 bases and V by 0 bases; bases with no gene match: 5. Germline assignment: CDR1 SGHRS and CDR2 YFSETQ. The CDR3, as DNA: TGCGCCAGCAGCTTGGCGACTAGCGGGATGGGAGAGACCCAGTACTTC. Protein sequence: CASSLATSGMGETQYF.

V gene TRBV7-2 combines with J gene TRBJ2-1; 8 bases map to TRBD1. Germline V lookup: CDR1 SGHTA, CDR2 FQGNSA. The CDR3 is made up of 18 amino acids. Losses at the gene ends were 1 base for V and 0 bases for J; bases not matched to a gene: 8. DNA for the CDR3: TGTGCCAGCAGCTTAGGAGCAGGGGGCTCAAGCTCCTACAATGAGCAGTTCTTC. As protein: CASSLGAGGSSSYNEQFF.

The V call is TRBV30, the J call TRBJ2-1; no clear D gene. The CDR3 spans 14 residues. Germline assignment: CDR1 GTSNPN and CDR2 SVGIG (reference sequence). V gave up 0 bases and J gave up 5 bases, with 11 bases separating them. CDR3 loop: CAWSVLRLDNEQFF. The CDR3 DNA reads TGTGCCTGGAGTGTACTCCGCTTGGACAATGAGCAGTTCTTC.

CDR3 amino acids: CASSSQGLAGGPAWYEQYF. For the CDR3, the DNA is TGTGCCAGCAGCTCCCAGGGACTAGCGGGGGGGCCAGCGTGGTACGAGCAGTACTTC. V is TRBV5-4 and J is TRBJ2-7; 16 bases align to TRBD2. The germline V gene has CDR1 SGHNT and CDR2 YYREEE (reference sequence). The CDR3 is 19 amino acids. V dropped 3 bases and J dropped 4; count of bases not matched to a gene: 13.

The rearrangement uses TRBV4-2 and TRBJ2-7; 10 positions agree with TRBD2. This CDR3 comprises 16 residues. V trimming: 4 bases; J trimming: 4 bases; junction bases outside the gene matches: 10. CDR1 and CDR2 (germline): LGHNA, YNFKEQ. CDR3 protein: CASSPSSQREGYEQYF. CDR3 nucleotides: TGTGCCAGCAGCCCATCAAGCCAGCGGGAGGGATACGAGCAGTACTTC.

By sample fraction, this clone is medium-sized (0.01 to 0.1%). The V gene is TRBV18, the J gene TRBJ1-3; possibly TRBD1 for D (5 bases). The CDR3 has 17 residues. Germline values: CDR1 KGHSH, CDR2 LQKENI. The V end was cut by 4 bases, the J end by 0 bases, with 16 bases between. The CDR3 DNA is TGTGCCAGCTCACGAATGGACATCCCCGGCTCTGGAAACACCATATATTTT. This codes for CASSRMDIPGSGNTIYF.